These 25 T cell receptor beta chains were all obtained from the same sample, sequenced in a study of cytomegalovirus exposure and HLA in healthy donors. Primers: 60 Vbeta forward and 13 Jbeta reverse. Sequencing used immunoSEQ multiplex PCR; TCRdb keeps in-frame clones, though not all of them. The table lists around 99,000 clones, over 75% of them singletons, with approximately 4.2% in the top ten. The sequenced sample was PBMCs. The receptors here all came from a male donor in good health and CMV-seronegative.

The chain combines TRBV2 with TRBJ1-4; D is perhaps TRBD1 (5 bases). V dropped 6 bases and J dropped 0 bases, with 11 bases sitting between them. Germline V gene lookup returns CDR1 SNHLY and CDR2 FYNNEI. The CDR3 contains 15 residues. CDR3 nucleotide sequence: TGTGCCAGCAGAAGAGGGACTGCAACTAATGAAAAACTGTTTTTT. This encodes CASRRGTATNEKLFF. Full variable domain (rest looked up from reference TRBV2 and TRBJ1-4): EPEVTQTPSHQVTQMGQEVILRCVPISNHLYFYWYRQILGQKVEFLVSFYNNEISEKSEIFDDQFSVERPDGSNFTLKIRSTKLEDSAMYFCASRRGTATNEKLFFGSGTQLSVL.

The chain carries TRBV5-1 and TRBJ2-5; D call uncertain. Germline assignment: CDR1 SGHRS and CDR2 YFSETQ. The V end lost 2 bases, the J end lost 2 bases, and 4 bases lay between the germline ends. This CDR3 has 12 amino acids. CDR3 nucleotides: TGCGCCAGCAGCTTTCCGCAAGAGACCCAGTACTTC. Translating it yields CASSFPQETQYF.

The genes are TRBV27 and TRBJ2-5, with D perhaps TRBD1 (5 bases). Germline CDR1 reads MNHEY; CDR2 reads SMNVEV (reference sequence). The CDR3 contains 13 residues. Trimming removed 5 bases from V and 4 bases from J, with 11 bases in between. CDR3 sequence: CASSQGEPETQYF. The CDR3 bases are TGTGCCAGCAGTCAGGGCGAGCCAGAGACCCAGTACTTC.

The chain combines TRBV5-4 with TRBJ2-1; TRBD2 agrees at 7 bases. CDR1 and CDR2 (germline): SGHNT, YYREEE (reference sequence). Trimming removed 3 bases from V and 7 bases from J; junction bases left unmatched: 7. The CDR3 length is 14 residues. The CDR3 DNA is TGTGCCAGCAGCTCGCCGTTGGGGGGGAATGAGCAGTTCTTC. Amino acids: CASSSPLGGNEQFF.

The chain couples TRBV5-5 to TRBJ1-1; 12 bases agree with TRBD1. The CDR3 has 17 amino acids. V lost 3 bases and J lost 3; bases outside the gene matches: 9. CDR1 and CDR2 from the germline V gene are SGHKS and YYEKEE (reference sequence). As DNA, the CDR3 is TGTGCCAGCAGCTCGGGACAGGGGGCTATTTCCGACACTGAAGCTTTCTTT. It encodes CASSSGQGAISDTEAFF.

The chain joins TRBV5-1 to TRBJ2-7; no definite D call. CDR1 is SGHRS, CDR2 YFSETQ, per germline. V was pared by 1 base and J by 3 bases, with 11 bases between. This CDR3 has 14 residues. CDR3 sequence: CASSLRSGDYEQYF. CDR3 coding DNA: TGCGCCAGCAGCTTGCGTTCTGGAGACTACGAGCAGTACTTC. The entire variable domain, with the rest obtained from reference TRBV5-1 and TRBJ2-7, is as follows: KAGVTQTPRYLIKTRGQQVTLSCSPISGHRSVSWYQQTPGQGLQFLFEYFSETQRNKGNFPGRFSGRQFSNSRSEMNVSTLELGDSALYLCASSLRSGDYEQYFGPGTRLTVT.

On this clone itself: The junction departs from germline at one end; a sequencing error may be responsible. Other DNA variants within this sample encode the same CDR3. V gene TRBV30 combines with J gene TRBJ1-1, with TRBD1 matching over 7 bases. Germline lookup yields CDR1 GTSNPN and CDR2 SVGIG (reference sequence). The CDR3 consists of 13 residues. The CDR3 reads CAWSLTGDTEAFF. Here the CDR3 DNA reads TGTGCCTGGAGTCTTACAGGGGACACTGAGGCTTTCTTT.

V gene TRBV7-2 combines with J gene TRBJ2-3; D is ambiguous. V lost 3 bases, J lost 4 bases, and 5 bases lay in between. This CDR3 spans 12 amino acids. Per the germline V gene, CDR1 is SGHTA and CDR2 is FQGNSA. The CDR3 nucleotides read TGTGCCAGCAGCTTCTATGCAGATACGCAGTATTTT. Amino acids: CASSFYADTQYF. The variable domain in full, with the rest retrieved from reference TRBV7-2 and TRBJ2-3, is GAGVSQSPSNKVTEKGKDVELRCDPISGHTALYWYRQSLGQGLEFLIYFQGNSAPDKSGLPSDRFSAERTGGSVSTLTIQRTQQEDSAVYLCASSFYADTQYFGPGTRLTVL.

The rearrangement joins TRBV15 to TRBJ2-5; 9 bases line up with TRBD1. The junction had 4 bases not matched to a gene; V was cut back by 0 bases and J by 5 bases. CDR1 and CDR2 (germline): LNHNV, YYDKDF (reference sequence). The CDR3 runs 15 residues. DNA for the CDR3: TGTGCCACCAGCAGAGAAGGGACAGGGATGGAGACCCAGTACTTC. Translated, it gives CATSREGTGMETQYF.

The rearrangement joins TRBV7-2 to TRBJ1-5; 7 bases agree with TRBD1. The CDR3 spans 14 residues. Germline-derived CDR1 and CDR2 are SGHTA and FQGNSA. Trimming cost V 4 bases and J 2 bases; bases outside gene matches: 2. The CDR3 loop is CASSSGGRNQPQHF. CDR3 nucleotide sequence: TGTGCCAGCAGCTCAGGGGGTCGCAATCAGCCCCAGCATTTT.

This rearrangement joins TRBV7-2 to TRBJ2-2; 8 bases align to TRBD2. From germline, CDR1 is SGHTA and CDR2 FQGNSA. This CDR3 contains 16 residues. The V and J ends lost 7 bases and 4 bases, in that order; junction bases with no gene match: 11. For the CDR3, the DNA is TGTGCCAGCAACCCCTGGCGGGCGGGAGGCACCGGGGAGCTGTTTTTT. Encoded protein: CASNPWRAGGTGELFF.

The CDR3 protein is CASSGGDRAYEQYF. CDR3 in DNA: TGTGCCAGCAGCGGTGGGGACAGGGCCTACGAGCAGTACTTC. This rearrangement joins TRBV9 to TRBJ2-7; 9 bases map to TRBD1. Germline lookup yields CDR1 SGDLS and CDR2 YYNGEE. The CDR3 loop spans 14 amino acids. The V gene end was trimmed by 3 bases and the J gene end by 2 bases; junction bases not matched to a gene: 3.

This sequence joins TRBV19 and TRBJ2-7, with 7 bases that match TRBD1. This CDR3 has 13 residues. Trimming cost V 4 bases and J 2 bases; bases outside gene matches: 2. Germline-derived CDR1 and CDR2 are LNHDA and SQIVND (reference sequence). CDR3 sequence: CASSTTGAYEQYF. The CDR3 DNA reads TGTGCCAGTAGTACAACAGGGGCCTACGAGCAGTACTTC.

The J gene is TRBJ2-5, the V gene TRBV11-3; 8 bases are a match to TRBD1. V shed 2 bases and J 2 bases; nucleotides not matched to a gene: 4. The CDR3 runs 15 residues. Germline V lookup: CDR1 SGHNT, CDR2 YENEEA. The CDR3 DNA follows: TGTGCCAGCAGCTTACGTGGACAGGGACAAGAGACCCAGTACTTC. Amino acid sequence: CASSLRGQGQETQYF.

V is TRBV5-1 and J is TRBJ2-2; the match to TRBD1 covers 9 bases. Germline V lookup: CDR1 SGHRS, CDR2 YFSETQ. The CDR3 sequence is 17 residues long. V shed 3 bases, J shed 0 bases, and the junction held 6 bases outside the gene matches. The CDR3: CASSSPGQGSNTGELFF. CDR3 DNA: TGCGCCAGCAGCTCCCCGGGACAGGGCTCGAACACCGGGGAGCTGTTTTTT. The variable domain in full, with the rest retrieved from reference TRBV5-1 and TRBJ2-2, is KAGVTQTPRYLIKTRGQQVTLSCSPISGHRSVSWYQQTPGQGLQFLFEYFSETQRNKGNFPGRFSGRQFSNSRSEMNVSTLELGDSALYLCASSSPGQGSNTGELFFGEGSRLTVL.

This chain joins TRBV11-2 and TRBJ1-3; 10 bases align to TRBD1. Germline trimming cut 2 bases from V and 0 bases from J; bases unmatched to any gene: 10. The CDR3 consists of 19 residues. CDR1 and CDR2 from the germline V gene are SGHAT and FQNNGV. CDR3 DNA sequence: TGTGCCAGCAGCTTACTCCGGGACAGGGGTCAGAACTCTGGAAACACCATATATTTT. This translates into CASSLLRDRGQNSGNTIYF.

The CDR3: CASSWTENYGYTF. The CDR3, as DNA: TGTGCCAGCAGCTGGACAGAAAACTATGGCTACACCTTC. The chain recombines TRBV5-6 with TRBJ1-2; possibly TRBD1 for D (6 bases). V lost 3 bases to trimming and J lost 2 bases, with 8 bases between them. This CDR3 region has 13 residues. CDR1 is SGHDT, CDR2 YYEEEE, per germline.

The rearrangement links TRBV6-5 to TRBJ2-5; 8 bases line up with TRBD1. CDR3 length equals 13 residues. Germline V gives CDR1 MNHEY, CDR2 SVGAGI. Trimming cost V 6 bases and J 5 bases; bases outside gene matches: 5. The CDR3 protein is CASRRQGRETQYF. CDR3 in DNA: TGTGCCAGCAGGAGACAGGGGAGGGAGACCCAGTACTTC.

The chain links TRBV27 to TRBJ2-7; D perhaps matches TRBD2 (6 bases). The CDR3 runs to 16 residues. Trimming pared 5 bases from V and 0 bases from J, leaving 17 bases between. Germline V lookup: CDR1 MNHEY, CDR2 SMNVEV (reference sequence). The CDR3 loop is CASSRKRGSTSYEQYF. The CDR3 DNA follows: TGTGCCAGCAGTCGAAAACGGGGGTCTACCTCCTACGAGCAGTACTTC.

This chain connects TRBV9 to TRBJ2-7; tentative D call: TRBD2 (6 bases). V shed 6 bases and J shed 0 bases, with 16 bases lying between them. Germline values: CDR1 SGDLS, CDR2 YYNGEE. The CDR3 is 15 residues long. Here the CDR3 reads CASTPGTSVSYEQYF. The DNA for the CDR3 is TGTGCCAGCACGCCCGGGACTTCCGTCTCCTACGAGCAGTACTTC. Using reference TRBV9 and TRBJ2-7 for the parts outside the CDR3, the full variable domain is DSGVTQTPKHLITATGQRVTLRCSPRSGDLSVYWYQQSLDQGLQFLIQYYNGEERAKGNILERFSAQQFPDLHSELNLSSLELGDSALYFCASTPGTSVSYEQYFGPGTRLTVT.

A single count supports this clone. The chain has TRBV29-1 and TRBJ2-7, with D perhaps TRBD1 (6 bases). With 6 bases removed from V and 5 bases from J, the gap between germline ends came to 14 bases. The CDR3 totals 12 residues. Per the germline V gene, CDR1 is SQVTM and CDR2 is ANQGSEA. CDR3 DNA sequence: TGCAGCGTCACTGTCAGGGGAAACGAGCAGTACTTC. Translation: CSVTVRGNEQYF.

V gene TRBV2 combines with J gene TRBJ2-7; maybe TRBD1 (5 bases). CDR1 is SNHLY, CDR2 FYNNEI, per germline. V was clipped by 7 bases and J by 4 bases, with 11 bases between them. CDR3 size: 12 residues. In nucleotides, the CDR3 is TGTGCCAGCACCCCAGGGAATTACGAGCAGTACTTC. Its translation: CASTPGNYEQYF.

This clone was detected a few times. The CDR3 region is CASSEQSEGQNQPQHF. The CDR3 DNA is TGTGCCAGCAGTGAACAGTCCGAGGGACAAAATCAGCCCCAGCATTTT. J is TRBJ1-5 and V is TRBV25-1, with D tentatively TRBD1 (6 bases). V lost 2 bases and J 4 bases, leaving 15 bases between the germline ends. The CDR3 has 16 amino acids. Germline values: CDR1 MGHDK, CDR2 SYGVNS.

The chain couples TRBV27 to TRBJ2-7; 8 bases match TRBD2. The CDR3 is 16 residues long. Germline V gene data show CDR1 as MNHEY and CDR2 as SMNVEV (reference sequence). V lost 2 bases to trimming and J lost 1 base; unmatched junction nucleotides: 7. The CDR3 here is CASSLRLAGHSYEQYF. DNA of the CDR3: TGTGCCAGCAGTTTAAGGTTAGCGGGGCATTCCTACGAGCAGTACTTC.

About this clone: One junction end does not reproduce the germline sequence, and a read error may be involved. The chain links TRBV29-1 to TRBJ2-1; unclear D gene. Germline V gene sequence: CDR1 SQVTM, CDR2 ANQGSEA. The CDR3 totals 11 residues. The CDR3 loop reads CSSQVGNEQFF. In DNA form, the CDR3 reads TGTTCTTCTCAGGTAGGCAATGAGCAGTTCTTC.